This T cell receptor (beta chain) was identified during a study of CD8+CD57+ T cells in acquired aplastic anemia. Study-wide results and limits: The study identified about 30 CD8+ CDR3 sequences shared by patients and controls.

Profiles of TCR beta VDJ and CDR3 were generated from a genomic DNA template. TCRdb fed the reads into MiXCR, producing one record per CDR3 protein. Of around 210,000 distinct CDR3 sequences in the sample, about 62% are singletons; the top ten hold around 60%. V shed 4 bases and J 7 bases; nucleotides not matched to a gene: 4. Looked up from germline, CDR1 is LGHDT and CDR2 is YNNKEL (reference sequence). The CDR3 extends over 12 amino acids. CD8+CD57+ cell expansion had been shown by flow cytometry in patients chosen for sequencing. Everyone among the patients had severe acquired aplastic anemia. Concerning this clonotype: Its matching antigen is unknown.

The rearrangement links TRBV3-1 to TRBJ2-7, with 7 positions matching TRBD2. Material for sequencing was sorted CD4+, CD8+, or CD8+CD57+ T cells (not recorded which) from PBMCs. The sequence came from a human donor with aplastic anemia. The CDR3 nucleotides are TGTGCCAGCAGCCTGACTAGCTGGGAGCAGTACTTC. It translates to CASSLTSWEQYF.